The sequence of this TCR beta chain was determined in a study of monozygotic twins with inflammatory bowel disease. Study results and caveats: People with IBD had fewer clonotypes in common with others than healthy twins did, especially with disease activity. Healthy co-twins had higher TCRbeta inverse Simpson diversity than their IBD twins.

Template switching added UMIs carrying a 6-nucleotide sample barcode. TCRdb reanalyzed the 5' RACE reads, giving one entry per CDR3 protein sequence and no DNA. This repertoire includes fewer than 350,000 distinct CDR3 sequences. For this clonotype: The antigen is unknown.

This CDR3 is 12 amino acids long. Germline V gene data show CDR1 as SQVTM and CDR2 as ANQGSEA. Sequencing used blood. The genes are TRBV29-1 and TRBJ1-1. This TCR was recovered from a human donor with ulcerative colitis or Crohn's disease, or a healthy co-twin of an affected twin (not recorded which). CDR3: CSVGSGNTEAFF.